This T cell receptor (beta chain) was found in a study of follicular helper T cells after annual influenza vaccination. This clone was seen just once. Time point of the sample: 2015-2016 season, 7 days after influenza vaccination. V dropped 5 bases and J dropped 5 bases, with 13 bases sitting between them. The germline gives CDR1 MNHEY, CDR2 SVGAGI. This CDR3 has 14 residues. Here immunoSEQ multiplex PCR was the method, and the copy in TCRdb shows in-frame clones only, minus some. The sample yields roughly 7,300 clones, around 80% seen once. The sequencing here drew on CXCR5+ CD38- circulating T follicular helper cells from blood, taken 7 days after influenza vaccination. The subset: circulating Tfh, non-naive CD4+CXCR5+PD-1+ (ICOS+CD38+ or ICOS-CD38-). The V call is TRBV6-5, the J call TRBJ2-1, with D possibly being TRBD2 (5 bases). The sequence came from an adult who received the influenza vaccine. As DNA, the CDR3 is TGTGCCAGCAGTCCCCCGGGAATCGACAATGAGCAGTTCTTC. Its translation: CASSPPGIDNEQFF.